The rows below give T cell receptor beta chains drawn from one sample of a study of PD-1 blockade in classical Hodgkin lymphoma. Only in-frame clones appear in the TCRdb table, and some are missing; sequencing was by immunoSEQ multiplex PCR. The sample consists of under 20,000 clones, 65% of them appearing once. Source: peripheral blood mononuclear cells (PBMCs), taken before the second cycle of nivolumab. The receptors were sampled from a human donor with classical Hodgkin lymphoma. Each CDR3 is given with its conserved first and last residue. D genes are given only for firm matches. Size is omitted from some rows. Given values are once, few, many or a class for expanded clones.

D,size,V,J,DNA,CDR3
TRBD2,.,TRBV5-1,TRBJ2-7,TGCGCCAGCAGCTTAGGGACTAGCGGGACCTCCTACGAGCAGTACTTC,CASSLGTSGTSYEQYF
.,once,TRBV6-1,TRBJ1-4,TGTGCCAGCAGGGCGGGGGGCGCTTCAAAACTGTTTTTT,CASRAGGASKLFF
.,.,TRBV7-2,TRBJ2-7,TGTGCCAGCAGCTTACGCAGCGAGAGGGCCTACGAGCAGTACTTC,CASSLRSERAYEQYF
TRBD2,once,TRBV7-4,TRBJ2-7,TGTGCCAGCAGTAGCGGGAGAAAAGACGAGCAGTACTTC,CASSSGRKDEQYF
.,.,TRBV10-3,TRBJ1-4,TGTGCCATCAGTGATTCTAGGGTCAGGGAAAAACTGTTTTTT,CAISDSRVREKLFF
TRBD2,once,TRBV11-2,TRBJ2-7,TGTGCCAGCAGGTCCCTCTTAGCGGGGACCTACGAGCAGTACTTC,CASRSLLAGTYEQYF
TRBD2,.,TRBV19,TRBJ2-4,TGTGCCAGTAGTATAAACGGGAGGGATGACATTCAGTACTTC,CASSINGRDDIQYF
.,few,TRBV6-1,TRBJ2-3,TGTGCCAGCAGTGAAGCGAAAAAGTTTCGGCAGGGCACAGATACGCAGTATTTT,CASSEAKKFRQGTDTQYF
TRBD1,.,TRBV7-9,TRBJ2-2,TGTGCCAGCAGGAAGACAGGGGGCTACACCGGGGAGCTGTTTTTT,CASRKTGGYTGELFF
.,.,TRBV5-1,TRBJ2-6,TGCGCCAGCAGCCCAACGGACTCTGGGGCCAACGTCCTGACTTTC,CASSPTDSGANVLTF
TRBD2,medium-sized,TRBV6-5,TRBJ2-7,TGTGCCAGCAACTCGGGACTAGGGGACCTGGAGCAGTACTTC,CASNSGLGDLEQYF
.,.,TRBV7-2,TRBJ2-1,TGTGCCAGCAGCCGTAACAATGAGCAGTTCTTC,CASSRNNEQFF
.,once,TRBV5-1,TRBJ2-1,TGCGCCAGCAGAACGGTCCCCTCCTACAATGAGCAGTTCTTC,CASRTVPSYNEQFF
TRBD2,.,TRBV7-2,TRBJ2-3,TGTGCCAGCAGATCTAGCGGGAGTGAAACAGATACGCAGTATTTT,CASRSSGSETDTQYF
TRBD1,.,TRBV28,TRBJ2-5,TGTGCCAGCATCCTGGACAGGGTGTATGGAGAGACCCAGTACTTC,CASILDRVYGETQYF
.,few,TRBV7-6,TRBJ2-1,TGTGCCAGCAGCCGTAACAATGAGCAGTTCTTC,CASSRNNEQFF
.,.,TRBV4-1,TRBJ2-5,TGCGCCAGCAGCCACTCGGGGAGGCAGTACTTC,CASSHSGRQYF
TRBD2,.,TRBV5-1,TRBJ2-7,TGCGCCAGCAGCTTGTGGACTAGCGGGGACGAGCAGTACTTC,CASSLWTSGDEQYF
.,.,TRBV27,TRBJ2-7,TGTGCCAGCAGTTTAACCCTAGCGCTCGACTACGAGCAGTACTTC,CASSLTLALDYEQYF
.,once,TRBV27,TRBJ1-1,TGTGCCAGCAGTTTCCTACAGGGTCACACTGAAGCTTTCTTT,CASSFLQGHTEAFF
TRBD2,.,TRBV11-2,TRBJ2-1,TGTGCCAGCAGCTTAGTGACTAGCGGGCTCAATGAGCAGTTCTTC,CASSLVTSGLNEQFF
TRBD1,.,TRBV30,TRBJ1-2,TGTGCCTGGAGTGTAAGGCAGGGGGTGCTAAACACCTTC,CAWSVRQGVLNTF
.,.,TRBV19,TRBJ2-2,TGTGCCAGTAGTATGGGGACACTAAACACCGGGGAGCTGTTTTTT,CASSMGTLNTGELFF
.,.,TRBV11-2,TRBJ2-7,TGTGCCAGCAGCTTACTTTCGGGGGGCCCCTCCTACGAGCAGTACTTC,CASSLLSGGPSYEQYF
TRBD2,.,TRBV10-3,TRBJ2-1,TGTGCCACCATTAGCGGGAGACTCGGCAATGAGCAGTTCTTC,CATISGRLGNEQFF
.,.,TRBV27,TRBJ2-5,TGTGCCAGCAGTTATCAGGGAACGGGAGACCGGGAGACCCAGTACTTC,CASSYQGTGDRETQYF
TRBD2,once,TRBV7-2,TRBJ2-3,TGTGCCAGTGTACTAGCGGGGGTCACAGATACGCAGTATTTT,CASVLAGVTDTQYF
TRBD2,.,TRBV5-6,TRBJ2-7,TGTGCCAGCAGCTTCTTAGCGGGAGGGCCCTCGGGGGAGCAGTACTTC,CASSFLAGGPSGEQYF
.,.,TRBV6-1,TRBJ1-4,TGTGCCAGCAGTGCTACTGGGACCCCCGCCCCTGAAAAACTGTTTTTT,CASSATGTPAPEKLFF
.,.,TRBV6-1,TRBJ1-1,TGTGCCAGCATGGGGGGGGTGGACACTGAAGCTTTCTTT,CASMGGVDTEAFF
TRBD1,few,TRBV27,TRBJ2-7,TGTGCCAGCGCCCTAACAGGGGTTAGGGACGAGCAGTACTTC,CASALTGVRDEQYF
TRBD2,.,TRBV6-1,TRBJ2-1,TGTGCCAGCCAAGCCGCCAGCGGGAGTCCCAATGAGCAGTTCTTC,CASQAASGSPNEQFF
.,medium-sized,TRBV6-1,TRBJ2-7,TGTGCCAGCAGTGAAGAAAGGACATACTACGAGCAGTACTTC,CASSEERTYYEQYF
TRBD2,.,TRBV6-5,TRBJ2-3,TGTGCCGGCAGATCTAGCGGGAGTACTGATACGCAGTATTTT,CAGRSSGSTDTQYF
TRBD2,.,TRBV2,TRBJ2-7,TGTGCCAGCAGTCCCTCCGGGACTAGCCTTTCCTACGAGCAGTACTTC,CASSPSGTSLSYEQYF
.,.,TRBV27,TRBJ1-5,TGTGCCAGCAGTCCCAGCACAGGGAGCAATCAGCCCCAGCATTTT,CASSPSTGSNQPQHF
TRBD2,.,TRBV5-1,TRBJ2-7,TGCGCCAGCAGCTTGGAGTCTAGCGGGAGGCGGGACGAGCAGTACTTC,CASSLESSGRRDEQYF
TRBD2,few,TRBV9,TRBJ2-1,TGTGCCAGCAGCGTAGATCTAGCGGGAGTGGGGGAGCAGTTCTTC,CASSVDLAGVGEQFF
TRBD2,.,TRBV14,TRBJ2-1,TGTGCCAGCAGCCAAGTATACGGCGGGGGAGAGCAGTTCTTC,CASSQVYGGGEQFF
.,.,TRBV2,TRBJ2-2,TGTGCCAGCAGCCCAATGGGTGCCTTCGCGAACACCGGGGAGCTGTTTTTT,CASSPMGAFANTGELFF
TRBD1,.,TRBV10-3,TRBJ2-1,TGTGCCATCAGCAGGGGGCAGGAAAATGAGCAGTTCTTC,CAISRGQENEQFF
.,.,TRBV11-2,TRBJ1-6,TGTGCCAGCAGCTTAGCCCGGAGCTCCTATAATTCACCCCTCCACTTT,CASSLARSSYNSPLHF
.,.,TRBV5-1,TRBJ2-5,TGCGCCAGCAGCTTTTCCCCGATGGGGCAAGAGACCCAGTACTTC,CASSFSPMGQETQYF
.,.,TRBV5-6,TRBJ2-3,TGTGCCAGCAGCTCTGGTAGTGGGCATTCAGATACGCAGTATTTT,CASSSGSGHSDTQYF
.,.,TRBV6-6,TRBJ1-6,TGTGCCAGCAGTTACTCTTCCCAGGGGCCTTCACCCCTCCACTTT,CASSYSSQGPSPLHF
.,medium-sized,TRBV2,TRBJ1-4,TGTGCCAGCATCACTACAGGGGAAAAACTGTTTTTT,CASITTGEKLFF